These 3 T cell receptor beta chains came from one sample sequenced in a study of shared clonotypes between healthy human individuals. The assay was immunoSEQ multiplex PCR, and TCRdb's table has in-frame clones only and misses some. The sample has approximately 720,000 clones, around 72% seen once. The sample taken for sequencing was memory CD4+ T cells sorted from blood. The subset denotes: CD45RA-negative fraction. All receptors come from a woman aged 25-40 years in good health.

The chain joins TRBV5-5 to TRBJ1-5; maybe TRBD1 (5 bases). Germline CDR1 SGHKS, CDR2 YYEKEE (reference sequence). This CDR3 has 13 residues. Trimming took 7 bases from V and 4 from J, leaving 12 bases between them. DNA of the CDR3: TGTGCCAGCGGCACCGGACAAAATCAGCCCCAGCATTTT. As protein: CASGTGQNQPQHF.

The rearrangement links TRBV5-4 to TRBJ2-4, with 7 bases fitting TRBD2. CDR1 is SGHNT, CDR2 YYREEE, per germline (reference sequence). This CDR3 has 16 residues. V lost 1 base and J lost 7; bases outside the gene matches: 11. CDR3: CASSLLVGGPGNIQYF. The CDR3 DNA reads as TGTGCCAGCAGCTTGTTGGTGGGAGGGCCAGGTAACATTCAGTACTTC. Supplemented by reference TRBV5-4 and TRBJ2-4, the full variable domain reads ETGVTQSPTHLIKTRGQQVTLRCSSQSGHNTVSWYQQALGQGPQFIFQYYREEENGRGNFPPRFSGLQFPNYSSELNVNALELDDSALYLCASSLLVGGPGNIQYFGAGTRLSVL.

The chain combines TRBV19 with TRBJ2-1, with a tentative D call TRBD2 (6 bases). The CDR3 has 11 amino acids. Per the germline V gene, CDR1 is LNHDA and CDR2 is SQIVND (reference sequence). With 5 bases removed from V and 9 bases from J, the gap between germline ends came to 8 bases. CDR3 bases: TGTGCCAGTAGTCCCGGGGGTGAGCAGTTCTTC. The encoded protein is CASSPGGEQFF.